The rows below give T cell receptor beta chains drawn from one sample of a study of OX40 agonist ivuxolimab in advanced cancers. Clones were sequenced by immunoSEQ multiplex PCR, and TCRdb holds only the in-frame ones, with some missing. The table includes about 73,000 clones, approximately 90% detected once. Sequenced material: CD4+ or CD8+ T cells sorted from blood, taken in a trial of the OX40 agonist ivuxolimab. The source of these receptors is an adult with an advanced solid tumor such as melanoma, head and neck, liver or kidney cancer. The conserved cysteine and the conserved F or W are not part of the CDR3 here. Clone size, where shown, is once, few, many, or a class for clones that have expanded.

abundance	v_gene	j_gene	len	CDR3aa
few	TRBV7-9	TRBJ2-3	17	ASSLARSGRAEGTDTQY
few	TRBV6-1	TRBJ2-5	11	ASNPGLQETQY
-	TRBV2	TRBJ2-5	13	ASSGTGRGFETQY
-	TRBV5-8	TRBJ2-7	11	ASSSWGKDEQY
-	TRBV7-8	TRBJ2-7	13	ASSLPGQGMDEQY
-	TRBV7-9	TRBJ2-1	17	ASSSGHRWKTSGGGEQF
-	TRBV5-8	TRBJ1-5	14	ASSSGTGLSNQPQH
-	TRBV27	TRBJ2-7	13	ASSQRGQAGYEQY
-	TRBV19	TRBJ2-2	13	ASSTPTGLTGELF
once	TRBV7-9	TRBJ1-2	10	ASSLEARLYT
-	TRBV7-6	TRBJ2-1	13	ASSQANRGGNEQF
-	TRBV19	TRBJ2-1	15	ASSIEGRRRGNNEQF
-	TRBV6-5	TRBJ1-1	12	ASNMGNLNTEAF
-	TRBV7-2	TRBJ2-5	14	ASSLGTGGSYETQY
-	TRBV7-2	TRBJ2-5	11	ASSFGGQETQY
-	TRBV30	TRBJ1-1	8	AWGERQAF